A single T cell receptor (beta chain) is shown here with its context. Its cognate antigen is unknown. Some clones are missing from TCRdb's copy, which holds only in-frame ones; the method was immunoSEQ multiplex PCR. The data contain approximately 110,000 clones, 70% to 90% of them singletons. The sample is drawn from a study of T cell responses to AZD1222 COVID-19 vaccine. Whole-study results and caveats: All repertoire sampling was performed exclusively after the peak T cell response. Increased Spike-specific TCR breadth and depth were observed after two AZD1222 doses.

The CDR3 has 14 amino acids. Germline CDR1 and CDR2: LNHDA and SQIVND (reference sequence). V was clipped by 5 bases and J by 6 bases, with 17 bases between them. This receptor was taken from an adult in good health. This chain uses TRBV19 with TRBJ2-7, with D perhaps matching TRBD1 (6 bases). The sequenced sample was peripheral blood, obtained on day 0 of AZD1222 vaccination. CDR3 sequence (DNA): TGTGCCAGTAGTCCATTACAGGGTATTGGCGAGCAGTACTTC. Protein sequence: CASSPLQGIGEQYF.